This T cell receptor (beta chain) derives from a study of OX40 agonist ivuxolimab in advanced cancers. Study results and limitations: In the expanded peripheral T cells, antigen specificity was never determined. CD8+ T cells (on average) carried more expanded clones than CD4+ T cells.

Autoimmune disease history or systemic immunosuppression meant exclusion. The study sampled blood at baseline, cycle 4 day 1, and cycle 7 day 1. TCRdb keeps only in-frame clones here, not all; method: immunoSEQ multiplex PCR. Counted here are 91,000 or so clones, approximately 94% occurring once; the ten biggest clones make up 0.15% to 0.2%. A note on this clone: Antigen specificity is unknown.

V lost 1 base and J 5 bases, leaving 17 bases between the germline ends. Germline V CDR1 and CDR2: SGHDT, YYEEEE. This CDR3 region has 16 residues. The source is an adult with an advanced solid tumor such as melanoma, head and neck, liver or kidney cancer. The sequencing used CD4+ or CD8+ T cells sorted from blood, collected in a trial of the OX40 agonist ivuxolimab. The rearrangement uses TRBV5-6 and TRBJ2-3; D is perhaps TRBD1 (7 bases). The CDR3 region has the DNA TGTGCCAGCAGCTTGTCCCGGAGGAGGGGGCTAGATACGCAGTATTTT. Its translation is CASSLSRRRGLDTQYF.